A selection of T cell receptor beta chains follows, all from one sample in a study of shared clonotypes between healthy human individuals. Assay: immunoSEQ multiplex PCR; the TCRdb copy retains only in-frame clones and omits some. The repertoire holds fewer than 850,000 clones, 95% to 97% seen once, with less than 0.25% in the top ten. The specimen sequenced was naive CD8+ T cells sorted from blood. These receptor sequences come from a man aged 30-40 years in good health. Both conserved end residues are part of each CDR3. A D gene is named only where the DNA matches it firmly. Only some rows state a clone size, as once, few, many or a class for expanded clones.

TRBD1	TRBV5-4	NA	TRBJ2-7	TGTGCCAGCAGCTCCACAGGGGTAAATTACGAGCAGTACTTC	CASSSTGVNYEQYF
TRBD2	TRBV6-1	NA	TRBJ2-3	TGTGCCAGCAGTGAGCCGGCGGGAGACGCAGATACGCAGTATTTT	CASSEPAGDADTQYF
NA	TRBV10-3	NA	TRBJ1-5	TGTGCCATCAGTGAGTCGAGCGGGGGAGGTCAGCCCCAGCATTTT	CAISESSGGGQPQHF
NA	TRBV25-1	NA	TRBJ1-2	TGTGCCAGCAGTGAATGGGGGACGGACTATGGCTACACCTTC	CASSEWGTDYGYTF
NA	TRBV5-4	NA	TRBJ2-7	TGTGCCAGCAGCTTGGGAGGGGTCGAGCAGTACTTC	CASSLGGVEQYF
NA	TRBV5-4	NA	TRBJ2-5	TGTGCCAGCAGCGTGGGAGAGGCCCCCGACCCCCAAGAGACCCAGTACTTC	CASSVGEAPDPQETQYF
NA	TRBV10-3	NA	TRBJ2-3	TGTGCCATCAGTGAGCGGGAGCGAGGGACAGATACGCAGTATTTT	CAISERERGTDTQYF
NA	TRBV9	NA	TRBJ2-7	TGTGCCAGCAGCCTCCGGGGCAATTCCTACGAGCAGTACTTC	CASSLRGNSYEQYF
NA	TRBV2	once	TRBJ2-1	TGTGCCACCAGTGGAGGGCCCTCCTACAATGAGCAGTTCTTC	CATSGGPSYNEQFF
NA	TRBV27	NA	TRBJ2-7	TGTGCCAGCAGTTTCGGGGACACAATCTACGAGCAGTACTTC	CASSFGDTIYEQYF
NA	TRBV28	NA	TRBJ1-2	TGTGCCAGCAGAGTGGACAGCGACGCTAATAACTATGGCTACACCTTC	CASRVDSDANNYGYTF
NA	TRBV19	NA	TRBJ2-1	TGTGCCAGTAGTATAGGGGGAAATGAGCAGTTCTTC	CASSIGGNEQFF
NA	TRBV19	NA	TRBJ2-7	TGTGCCAGTAGTCGGACAGTGGGAAACGAGCAGTACTTC	CASSRTVGNEQYF
NA	TRBV29-1	NA	TRBJ2-5	TGCAGCGTTATAGGGCAGGGGACGGAGACCCAGTACTTC	CSVIGQGTETQYF
NA	TRBV4-3	NA	TRBJ2-1	TGCGCCAGCAGCCCCGGAGTCGGCATTCCTAATGAGCAGTTCTTC	CASSPGVGIPNEQFF
NA	TRBV30	NA	TRBJ2-7	TGTGCCTGGAGCCCTCAGGGTCAGGGTACCCTACCCTTGTACGAGCAGTACTTC	CAWSPQGQGTLPLYEQYF
NA	TRBV19	NA	TRBJ2-7	TGTGCCAGTAGTTCCCGGGACATCTACTACGAGCAGTACTTC	CASSSRDIYYEQYF
TRBD2	TRBV28	NA	TRBJ2-7	TGTGCCAGCACCGGGGCCGGGACTAACTACGAGCAGTACTTC	CASTGAGTNYEQYF
TRBD1	TRBV6-1	NA	TRBJ1-4	TGTGCCAGCAGGGCCAGACAGGGAGGAGATGAAAAACTGTTTTTT	CASRARQGGDEKLFF
NA	TRBV14	NA	TRBJ2-7	TGTGCCAGCAGCCAAGTACCCTACGAGCAGTACTTC	CASSQVPYEQYF
NA	TRBV6-6	NA	TRBJ1-4	TGTGCCAGCAGTTCCTGGGGAAACTCTGAAAAACTGTTTTTT	CASSSWGNSEKLFF
NA	TRBV10-3	NA	TRBJ1-2	TGTGCCATCAGGGGCAGATCTGGGTATGGGTATGGCTACACCTTC	CAIRGRSGYGYGYTF
TRBD2	TRBV13	NA	TRBJ2-1	TGTGCCAGCAGCCACGGGACTAGCGGGAGTTACAATGAGCAGTTCTTC	CASSHGTSGSYNEQFF